This record concerns one TCR beta chain sequence. Data came from immunoSEQ multiplex PCR; TCRdb stores just in-frame clones and leaves some out. The sample has 120,000 or so clones, 80% seen once; the top ten hold 1.5% to 2%. This sample was included in a study of blood T cell repertoires in COVID-19. Across the whole study: The United States, Italy and Spain supplied acute and convalescent COVID-19 samples. T cells, B-cell-depleted T cells, or PBMCs provided the cDNA or gDNA that served as material.

Germline CDR1 is KGHDR and CDR2 is SFDVKD. The CDR3 loop spans 14 amino acids. Between the trimmed V and J ends, which lost 5 bases and 8 bases, there was a span of 17 bases. This receptor was obtained from a man between 65 and 80 years old with acute or convalescent COVID-19. The sample was peripheral blood. This chain connects TRBV24-1 to TRBJ1-2; D is unclear. DNA for the CDR3: TGTGCCACCAGTGCTCCCGGGAAGGCTGGCGGCTACACCTTC. It encodes CATSAPGKAGGYTF.